These 16 T cell receptor beta chains share one sample of origin, sequenced in a study of low-dose radiotherapy and immunotherapy resistance in tumors. Documented time point: after trial treatment. Described treatment: LDRT plus nivolumab, ipilimumab, low-dose cyclophosphamide and aspirin (RACIN trial). First-strand cDNA relied on TRAV- and TRBV-specific primers spanning alpha and beta chains. Using a constant-region primer together with a V-primer adapter, TCRs were subjected to 20 PCR cycles of amplification. From the reads, TCRdb called clonotypes with MiXCR, one entry per CDR3 protein. The sample lists 65,000 to 85,000 distinct CDR3 sequences, less than 20% occurring once. The material sequenced was PBMCs, taken after low-dose radiotherapy plus immunotherapy. Source of these receptors: a male donor with prostate cancer.

This clonotype showed up many times. The V gene is TRBV20-1, the J gene TRBJ2-5; tentatively, D is TRBD1 (6 bases). CDR3 length equals 16 residues. The germline V gene encodes CDR1 DFQATT and CDR2 SNEGSKA (reference sequence). Trimming pared 5 bases from V and 5 bases from J, leaving 24 bases between. CDR3 sequence reads: CSAHLGMIQGEETQYF. The DNA of the CDR3 is TGCAGTGCTCACCTTGGGATGATACAGGGCGAGGAGACCCAGTACTTC.

This clonotype was seen repeatedly, ten times or more. The rearrangement links TRBV19 to TRBJ2-1; unclear D gene. V lost 2 bases and J 7 bases, leaving 6 bases between the germline ends. The CDR3 length is 12 residues. The germline CDR1 and CDR2 sequences are LNHDA and SQIVND (reference sequence). DNA of the CDR3: TGTGCCAGTAGTATAACACCGAATGAGCAGTTCTTC. Translation gives CASSITPNEQFF.

This clonotype was seen repeatedly, ten times or more. V gene TRBV28 combines with J gene TRBJ2-5; 12 nucleotides match TRBD2. The germline V gene has CDR1 MDHEN and CDR2 SYDVKM. J lost 4 bases, V lost 5 bases, and 5 bases had no gene match. CDR3 size: 15 residues. In DNA, the CDR3 is TGTGCCAGCAGTGGTAGGGGACTAGCGGGAGAGACCCAGTACTTC. This sequence encodes CASSGRGLAGETQYF. Looking up the rest from reference TRBV28 and TRBJ2-5 gives the full variable domain: DVKVTQSSRYLVKRTGEKVFLECVQDMDHENMFWYRQDPGLGLRLIYFSYDVKMKEKGDIPEGYSVSREKKERFSLILESASTNQTSMYLCASSGRGLAGETQYFGPGTRLLVL.

This clonotype was counted at least ten times. The CDR3 sequence: CASSPGQGARYQETQYF. CDR3 DNA sequence: TGTGCCAGCAGCCCGGGACAGGGGGCGAGGTACCAAGAGACCCAGTACTTC. V usage is TRBV6-2 or TRBV6-3 and J usage is TRBJ2-5; TRBD1 matches 12 bases. The germline CDR1 and CDR2 sequences are MNHEY and SVGEGT. Germline trimming cut 6 bases from V and 0 bases from J; bases unmatched to any gene: 8. This CDR3 spans 17 amino acids.

This clonotype has at least ten counts. CDR3 protein: CASRYLDSQYF. CDR3 coding DNA: TGTGCCAGCAGGTATTTGGACAGTCAGTACTTC. V is TRBV6-2 or TRBV6-3 and J is TRBJ2-4; a weak D match, TRBD1 (6 bases). There are 11 residues in the CDR3. The V end lost 6 bases, the J end lost 12 bases, and 12 bases lay between the germline ends. Germline V lookup: CDR1 MNHEY, CDR2 SVGEGT.

With regard to this clonotype: This likely traces to a read error, being one base from a far larger clone. This chain links TRBV11-2 with TRBJ2-1, with D tentatively TRBD2 (5 bases). Germline V gives CDR1 SGHAT, CDR2 FQNNGV. CDR3 length equals 14 residues. With 3 bases removed from V and 10 bases from J, the gap between germline ends came to 16 bases. In DNA, the CDR3 is TGTGCCAGCAGCTTCGGGATTGGTGTCTACGAGCAGTTCTTC. Amino acid sequence: CASSFGIGVYEQFF.

This clonotype has a count of ten or more. The chain employs TRBV4-1 and TRBJ2-7, with 7 bases lining up with TRBD2. The V segment lost 2 bases and the J segment 2 bases; nucleotides outside the gene matches: 9. Germline-derived CDR1 and CDR2 are MGHRA and YSYEKL. This CDR3 has 16 amino acids. The CDR3 sequence: CASSQQSLGGTYEQYF. For the CDR3, the DNA is TGCGCCAGCAGCCAACAATCCCTGGGGGGGACCTACGAGCAGTACTTC.

The table lists this clonotype with many counts. The chain combines TRBV20-1 with TRBJ1-2; D uncertain. This CDR3 has 14 residues. V was clipped by 6 bases and J by 3 bases, with 17 bases between them. CDR1 DFQATT and CDR2 SNEGSKA come from the germline V gene (reference sequence). The CDR3 sequence is CSAVVQFLDYGYTF. The CDR3 nucleotides are TGCAGTGCAGTAGTACAGTTCCTAGACTATGGCTACACCTTC.

The chain couples TRBV18 to TRBJ1-6, with 10 positions matching TRBD1. The CDR3 contains 14 residues. V lost 3 bases and J lost 9; bases outside the gene matches: 2. Germline values: CDR1 KGHSH, CDR2 LQKENI. The CDR3 DNA reads as TGTGCCAGCTCACCCGGGACAGGGGTTTCACCCCTCCACTTT. This gives the protein CASSPGTGVSPLHF.

This clonotype came up many times. The chain joins TRBV20-1 to TRBJ1-2, with D possibly TRBD1 on 5 matching bases. Germline CDR1 and CDR2: DFQATT and SNEGSKA (reference sequence). CDR3 length equals 14 residues. Trimming stripped 1 base from V and 4 bases from J, with 13 bases between. CDR3 sequence (DNA): TGCAGTGCTAGAGTCGCAGGACATCCCTATGGCTACACCTTC. As protein: CSARVAGHPYGYTF.

This clonotype has at least ten counts. This rearrangement joins TRBV28 to TRBJ2-1; D may be TRBD1 (7 bases). V was pared by 6 bases and J by 6 bases, with 18 bases between. The CDR3 covers 15 residues. Per germline, CDR1 MDHEN and CDR2 SYDVKM. The CDR3 spells CASSIGGQFRNEQFF. The CDR3, as DNA: TGTGCCAGCAGCATCGGGGGACAGTTTCGCAATGAGCAGTTCTTC.

The rearrangement links TRBV6-2 or TRBV6-3 to TRBJ1-2; D not certain. The germline V gene encodes CDR1 MNHEY and CDR2 SVGEGT. This CDR3 spans 14 amino acids. The ends were cut back, 11 bases at V and 4 bases at J, with 20 bases in the middle. In DNA form, the CDR3 reads TGTGCCTCTAAGTCCGTGGCAACGGCCTATGGCTACACCTTC. Translated: CASKSVATAYGYTF.

This clonotype was observed at least ten times. V usage is TRBV30 and J usage is TRBJ1-2; the D is unclear. V was clipped by 1 base and J by 4 bases, with 7 bases between them. Germline V gene lookup returns CDR1 GTSNPN and CDR2 SVGIG (reference sequence). The CDR3 extends over 12 amino acids. The CDR3 loop is CAWSGQTYGYTF. In nucleotides, the CDR3 is TGTGCCTGGAGTGGTCAGACCTATGGCTACACCTTC.

At least ten counts were recorded for this clonotype. The chain recombines TRBV12-3 or TRBV12-4 with TRBJ2-1; maybe TRBD2 (6 bases). This CDR3 has 18 residues. V was pared by 5 bases and J by 0 bases, with 20 bases between. As DNA, the CDR3 is TGTGCCAGCAGTCCCGGGACTTGGGTCACGAGCTCCTACAATGAGCAGTTCTTC. Amino acid sequence: CASSPGTWVTSSYNEQFF.

This clonotype was recorded at least ten times. This chain joins TRBV2 and TRBJ1-4, with D tentatively TRBD1 (6 bases). Germline lookup yields CDR1 SNHLY and CDR2 FYNNEI. The CDR3 runs to 14 residues. V was trimmed by 5 bases and J by 8 bases, leaving 15 bases between them. The CDR3 protein is CASSSRGTSEKLFF. The CDR3 bases are TGTGCCAGCAGTTCAAGGGGGACGTCCGAAAAACTGTTTTTT.

Concerning this clonotype: A much larger clone sits a single nucleotide away, making a read error possible. The CDR3 reads CASSLPGQEANTEAFF. The CDR3 DNA is TGTGCCAGCAGCTTGCCGGGACAGGAAGCAAACACTGAAGCTTTCTTT. V gene TRBV13 combines with J gene TRBJ1-1; 8 bases fit TRBD1. After removal of 3 bases from V and 2 bases from J, the junction contained 8 bases not matched to a gene. This CDR3 contains 16 residues. Germline V gene data show CDR1 as PRHDT and CDR2 as FYEKMQ (reference sequence).